The 12 T cell receptor beta chains given below trace back to one sample, sequenced in a study of lymphopenia after photon versus proton radiotherapy. Method: immunoSEQ multiplex PCR; TCRdb's copy keeps in-frame clones and lacks some. The sample includes some 28,000 clones, around 80% of them seen just once. Here the sequenced sample was peripheral blood, taken from a patient treated with photon-based radiotherapy. All receptors come from a man in his fifties with gastric cancer.

The chain recombines TRBV5-5 with TRBJ1-2, with a weak D call TRBD1 (5 bases). V dropped 1 base and J dropped 7 bases, with 14 bases sitting between them. This CDR3 is built from 14 residues. The V gene's germline CDR1 is SGHKS and CDR2 YYEKEE (reference sequence). The CDR3 sequence: CASSLYSGGSGYTF. As DNA, the CDR3 is TGTGCCAGCAGCTTGTATTCTGGGGGGTCTGGCTACACCTTC.

This chain uses TRBV30 with TRBJ1-5; 11 bases match TRBD1. The CDR3 has 15 amino acids. The junction had 5 bases not matched to a gene; V was cut back by 2 bases and J by 5 bases. CDR1 is GTSNPN, CDR2 SVGIG, per germline (reference sequence). Written as DNA, the CDR3 is TGTGCCTGGAGTAGGGACAGGGGGAAGGATCAGCCCCAGCATTTT. Its protein is CAWSRDRGKDQPQHF.

This sequence joins TRBV5-6 and TRBJ2-7, with 8 nucleotides matching TRBD1. CDR1 is SGHDT and CDR2 is YYEEEE in the germline V gene. CDR3 length: 15 amino acids. V was clipped by 2 bases and J by 2 bases; unmatched bases: 6. The CDR3 DNA is TGTGCCAGCAGCTTCCTGACGGACAGGGCCTACGAGCAGTACGTC. Residues: CASSFLTDRAYEQYV.

The chain links TRBV2 to TRBJ1-2; TRBD1 aligns across 7 bases. The CDR3 covers 15 residues. After removal of 6 bases from V and 0 bases from J, the junction contained 7 bases not matched to a gene. The germline V gene encodes CDR1 SNHLY and CDR2 FYNNEI. The chain's CDR3 is CASRGGLSPNYGYTF. The CDR3 DNA is TGTGCCAGCAGAGGGGGCCTATCGCCTAACTATGGCTACACCTTC.

This chain uses TRBV5-4 with TRBJ1-5; the D gene is possibly TRBD1 (5 bases). V was shortened by 3 bases and J by 8 bases, with 15 bases between the two germline ends. This CDR3 has 14 amino acids. Germline assignment: CDR1 SGHNT and CDR2 YYREEE (reference sequence). The CDR3 loop reads CASSSMDGTEPQHF. CDR3 coding DNA: TGTGCCAGCAGCTCAATGGACGGGACCGAGCCCCAGCATTTT.

This rearrangement joins TRBV7-2 to TRBJ2-1; the match to TRBD2 covers 10 bases. Germline CDR1 is SGHTA and CDR2 is FQGNSA. CDR3 length: 15 amino acids. Trimming removed 2 bases from V and 8 bases from J; junction bases left unmatched: 6. The CDR3 sequence: CASSLSGGAVDEQFF. The CDR3 region has the DNA TGTGCCAGCAGCTTAAGCGGGGGGGCCGTTGATGAGCAGTTCTTC.

This rearrangement joins TRBV18 to TRBJ1-1; D not certain. The CDR3 sequence is 12 residues long. V was cut by 3 bases and J by 3 bases, with 5 bases left in between. Germline V gene sequence: CDR1 KGHSH, CDR2 LQKENI. DNA of the CDR3: TGTGCCAGCTCACCCAAGGACACTGAAGCTTTCTTT. Protein: CASSPKDTEAFF.

The genes are TRBV27 and TRBJ2-2; either TRBD1 or TRBD2 may fit D (5 bases each). V was cut by 3 bases and J by 8 bases, with 13 bases left in between. Germline assignment: CDR1 MNHEY and CDR2 SMNVEV (reference sequence). The CDR3 runs 14 residues. The CDR3 DNA is TGTGCCAGCAGTTTCTGGGGGTGGAAGGGGGAGCTGTTTTTT. As protein: CASSFWGWKGELFF.

This sequence joins TRBV6-5 and TRBJ2-5; no clear D gene. The germline CDR1 and CDR2 sequences are MNHEY and SVGAGI. V lost 6 bases and J lost 5, with 13 bases in between. The CDR3 spans 13 residues. CDR3 amino acids: CASRDGGSETQYF. In DNA form, the CDR3 reads TGTGCCAGCAGGGACGGTGGGTCGGAGACCCAGTACTTC.

The chain carries TRBV18 and TRBJ1-3; no clear D. The CDR3 sequence is 15 residues long. Germline V gene sequence: CDR1 KGHSH, CDR2 LQKENI. V dropped 3 bases and J dropped 0 bases, with 9 bases sitting between them. The CDR3 bases are TGTGCCAGCTCACCGGGATCGAGCTCTGGAAACACCATATATTTT. This gives the protein CASSPGSSSGNTIYF.

The chain recombines TRBV27 with TRBJ2-1; D is possibly TRBD2 (5 bases). Deletions cut 2 bases from V and 0 bases from J, with 8 bases between. In germline, CDR1 is MNHEY, CDR2 SMNVEV (reference sequence). The CDR3 runs to 15 residues. The CDR3 reads CASSLVGSSYNEQFF. The CDR3 nucleotides are TGTGCCAGCAGTTTAGTGGGGAGCTCCTACAATGAGCAGTTCTTC.

The chain carries TRBV18 and TRBJ1-4, with D perhaps TRBD1 (6 bases). V was trimmed by 9 bases and J by 7 bases, leaving 15 bases between them. The germline CDR1 and CDR2 sequences are KGHSH and LQKENI. This CDR3 is built from 13 residues. DNA of the CDR3: TGTGCCAGTTTCCGGGACATGGTTGAAAAACTGTTTTTT. Translated, it gives CASFRDMVEKLFF.